One and the same sample provided the 2 T cell receptor beta chains below, sequenced in a study of T cells in Graves' hyperthyroidism and ophthalmopathy. The TCR beta CDR3 regions underwent amplification using RNA transcripts as the source. When the TCR CDR3 underwent first-round RT-PCR, the HTBI primer set was used. TCRdb re-derived calls from the multiplex PCR reads in MiXCR, one entry per CDR3 protein. The data hold around 600,000 distinct CDR3 sequences, with 12% to 15% observed a single time. The material sequenced was blood. The receptors were sampled from a woman between 18 and 30 years old with Graves' ophthalmopathy.

This clonotype showed up many times. This rearrangement joins TRBV28 to TRBJ2-7; 7 bases map to TRBD1. The CDR3 totals 13 residues. With V trimmed by 5 bases and J by 6 bases, 7 bases remained unmatched. The germline gives CDR1 MDHEN, CDR2 SYDVKM. As DNA, the CDR3 is TGTGCCAGCAGTGTAGGGGGCTGGCGCGAGCAGTACTTC. Amino acid sequence: CASSVGGWREQYF.

This clonotype appeared many times. V usage is TRBV2 and J usage is TRBJ2-7, with D maybe TRBD1 (6 bases). This CDR3 has 14 amino acids. CDR1 is SNHLY, CDR2 FYNNEI, per germline. V was shortened by 11 bases and J by 2 bases, with 19 bases between the two germline ends. The CDR3 loop is CACKGGRSPYEQYF. In DNA form, the CDR3 reads TGTGCCTGCAAAGGGGGTCGTTCCCCCTACGAGCAGTACTTC. The variable domain in full, completed from reference TRBV2 and TRBJ2-7, reads EPEVTQTPSHQVTQMGQEVILRCVPISNHLYFYWYRQILGQKVEFLVSFYNNEISEKSEIFDDQFSVERPDGSNFTLKIRSTKLEDSAMYFCACKGGRSPYEQYFGPGTRLTVT.